This T cell receptor (beta chain) was recovered during a study of control samples from healthy donors and cancer patients. Germline V gene sequence: CDR1 MNHEY, CDR2 SMNVEV (reference sequence). CDR3 length: 14 residues. V gave up 4 bases and J gave up 5 bases; unmatched junction bases: 5. The repertoire was sequenced with immunoSEQ multiplex PCR; TCRdb's copy has only in-frame clones and lacks some. The sample shows over 150,000 clones, just under 95% of them seen only once. This clone was recorded only once. The receptor's source is a man between 40 and 49 years old in good health. The chain has TRBV27 and TRBJ2-5; the match to TRBD2 covers 9 bases. What was sequenced was blood. In DNA, the CDR3 is TGTGCCAGCAGTTGGGGACTAGCCCTGGAGACCCAGTACTTC. Translated: CASSWGLALETQYF.